This note documents a single T cell receptor beta chain sequence. Its antigen has not been determined. Per-base qualities were not stored, and no clone one base away is much larger. This sample was taken from a study of blood T cell repertoires in COVID-19 (dated by TCRdb to 2019 to 2021). Describing the broader study: Samples covering the acute and convalescent phases of COVID-19 were provided by collaborators in the United States, Italy and Spain. The prospective study material was composed of cDNA or gDNA derived from T cells, B-cell-depleted T cells, or PBMCs. The dataset comprised deeply sampled blood TCRbeta repertoires from subjects exposed to, actively infected with, or recovered from COVID-19. A freely available public database, intended as a resource for researchers studying the immune response to SARS-CoV-2, is where the repertoires were released. The samples were drawn from two sources: the first 160 participants of the ongoing ImmuneRACE study, and some 1,300 subjects contributed by 6 global collaborators. Sample metadata almost always included a de-identified subject ID, COVID-19 status, age in years and sex. Where available, HLA class I and class II types were taken from metadata supplied by the sample provider and were not determined by assay-based typing.

The collaborating institutions used their own protocols to collect whole blood in K2EDTA tubes. For TCRbeta analysis, collaborators shipped samples as frozen whole blood, isolated PBMCs, or DNA extracted from either of those sample types. Including cysteine and phenylalanine, the CDR3 has 16 amino acids. Just CDR3 DNA is preserved here, 48 bases in frame from base 1. Taken from the germline V gene (reference sequence), the CDR1 and CDR2 loops are MNHNY and SVGAGI. V sheds 6 bases and J sheds 4 bases, leaving 18 bases between their ends. TCRbeta CDR3 regions were amplified from genomic DNA using the immunoSEQ Assay, a bias-controlled multiplex PCR. The authors processed their data as follows. Within the assay, amplification of reference gene primers was used to estimate how many nucleated cells each sample contained. To quantify the absolute abundance of each unique TCRbeta CDR3 rearrangement, sequence reads were collapsed and filtered. For each sample, productive Simpson clonality was calculated by taking the square root of Simpson's diversity index across productive rearrangements. The table was pulled from immuneACCESS by TCRdb, which kept in-frame rearrangements only. Such tables lose some clones; where checked, under half of the loss comes from unresolved V genes, and the rest has no known cause. Clone size and the V and J calls come from that table; the DNA yielded D and trimming. Within this sample are about 150,000 clones, with roughly 89% of them counted one time only. The top ten constitute over 4.5% of the sample.

Overall study results and their limits: Clinical and demographic metadata were provided uncurated, with the amount varying by source and participant.

The sequence was collected from a human donor in a cohort sampled during active COVID-19. The chain uses TRBV6-6 and TRBJ2-2; the D region possibly corresponds to TRBD2 (5 bases align). Sequencing used peripheral blood. CDR3 loop: CASSRSPPRGTGELFF. The DNA sequence reads TGTGCCAGCAGCCGATCGCCCCCACGGGGCACCGGGGAGCTGTTTTTT.